This T cell receptor (beta chain) was captured in a study of T cell changes during pregnancy in multiple sclerosis. Germline assignment: CDR1 MGHRA and CDR2 YSYEKL. Germline trimming cut 4 bases from V and 7 bases from J; bases unmatched to any gene: 7. The CDR3 has 15 residues. Sequencing used immunoSEQ multiplex PCR; TCRdb keeps in-frame clones, though not all of them. The repertoire holds more than 80,000 clones, with 91% as singletons. The sequencing used PBMCs, collected in the first trimester of pregnancy. This TCR came from a female donor in good health, serving as a control in a pregnancy study. Some clones in this sample may be carry-over from other donors' samples. The chain is built from TRBV4-1 and TRBJ2-1; TRBD2 agrees at 10 bases. CDR3 amino acids: CASSPGLATGNEQFF. In nucleotides, the CDR3 is TGCGCCAGCAGCCCGGGACTAGCGACAGGGAATGAGCAGTTCTTC.